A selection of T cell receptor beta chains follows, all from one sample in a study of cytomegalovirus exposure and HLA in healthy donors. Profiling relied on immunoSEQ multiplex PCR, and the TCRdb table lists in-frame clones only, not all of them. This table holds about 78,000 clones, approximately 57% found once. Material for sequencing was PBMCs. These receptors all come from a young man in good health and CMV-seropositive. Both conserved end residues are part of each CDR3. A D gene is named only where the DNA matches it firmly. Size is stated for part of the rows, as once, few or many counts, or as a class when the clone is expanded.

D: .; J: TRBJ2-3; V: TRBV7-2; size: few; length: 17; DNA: TGTGCCAGCAGCTTAGTGGGGGGTAGCAGAGGCACAGATACGCAGTATTTT; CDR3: CASSLVGGSRGTDTQYF
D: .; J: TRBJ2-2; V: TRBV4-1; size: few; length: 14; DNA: TGCGCCAGCAGCTACCTCGAAGGGGCCGGGGAGCTGTTTTTT; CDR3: CASSYLEGAGELFF
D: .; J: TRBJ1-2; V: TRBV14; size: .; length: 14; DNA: TGTGCCAGCAGCCAAACCGGGTGGTACTATGGCTACACCTTC; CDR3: CASSQTGWYYGYTF
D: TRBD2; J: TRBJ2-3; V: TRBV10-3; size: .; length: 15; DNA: TGTGCCATCCAAGCGGCTAGCGGGACGTTTGATACGCAGTATTTT; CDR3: CAIQAASGTFDTQYF
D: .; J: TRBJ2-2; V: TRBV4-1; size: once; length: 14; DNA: TGCGCCAGCAGCCAAGGACAGAACACCGGGGAGCTGTTTTTT; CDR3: CASSQGQNTGELFF
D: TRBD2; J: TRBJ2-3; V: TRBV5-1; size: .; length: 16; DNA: TGCGCCAGCAGCATAACTAGCGGGAGGGGGACAGATACGCAGTATTTT; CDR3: CASSITSGRGTDTQYF
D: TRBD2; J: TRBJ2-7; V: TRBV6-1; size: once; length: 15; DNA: TGTGCCAGCAGGACAACCCTAGCGGGAGGGCACGAGCAGTACTTC; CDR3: CASRTTLAGGHEQYF
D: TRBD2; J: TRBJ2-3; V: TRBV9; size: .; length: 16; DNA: TGTGCCAGCAGCGCCGGACTAGCGGGAGTGGGAGATACGCAGTATTTT; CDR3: CASSAGLAGVGDTQYF
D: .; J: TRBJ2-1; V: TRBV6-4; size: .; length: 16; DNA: TGTGCCAGCAGTCTCACCGGGACACTTACCTACAATGAGCAGTTCTTC; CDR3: CASSLTGTLTYNEQFF
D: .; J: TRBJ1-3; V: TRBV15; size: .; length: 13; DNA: TGTGCCACTAGCCAAGCCTCTGGAAACACCATATATTTT; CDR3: CATSQASGNTIYF
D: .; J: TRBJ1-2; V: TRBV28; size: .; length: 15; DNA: TGTGCCAGCAGTTTACCGTCCTCACAGGGTGGGGGCTACACCTTC; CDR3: CASSLPSSQGGGYTF
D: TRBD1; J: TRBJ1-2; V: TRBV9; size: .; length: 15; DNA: TGTGCCAGCAGCTTAGGACAGGCGTATAACTATGGCTACACCTTC; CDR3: CASSLGQAYNYGYTF
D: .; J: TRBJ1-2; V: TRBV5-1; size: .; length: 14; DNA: TGCGCCAGCAGCGAGGGGGTTACGGGAGGTGGCTACACCTTC; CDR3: CASSEGVTGGGYTF
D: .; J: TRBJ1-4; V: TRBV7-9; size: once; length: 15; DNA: TGTGCCGGCAGCTCCAGACAGACGCCCCGGTCCATGCTGTTTTTT; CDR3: CAGSSRQTPRSMLFF
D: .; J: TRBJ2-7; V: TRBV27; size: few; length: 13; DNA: TGTGCCACAGGGTTGGGGGGACGCTACGAGCAGTACTTC; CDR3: CATGLGGRYEQYF
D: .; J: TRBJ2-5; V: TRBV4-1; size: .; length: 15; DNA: TGCGCCAGCAGCCAGGCCGGCCGGGGTCAAGAGACCCAGTACTTC; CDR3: CASSQAGRGQETQYF
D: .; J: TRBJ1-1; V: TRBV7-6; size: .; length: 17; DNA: TGTGCCAGCAGCTTAGTCATTGGGGGGGGTCTAAACACTGAAGCTTTCTTT; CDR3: CASSLVIGGGLNTEAFF
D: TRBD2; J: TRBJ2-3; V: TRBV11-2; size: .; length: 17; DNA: TGTGCCAGCAGCACCGGGACTAGCGTCACCGTCCTATATACGCAGTATTTT; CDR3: CASSTGTSVTVLYTQYF
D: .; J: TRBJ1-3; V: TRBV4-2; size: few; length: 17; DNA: TGTGCCAGCAGCCCCCAACAGGCTTCCGGGTACGGAAACACCATATATTTT; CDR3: CASSPQQASGYGNTIYF
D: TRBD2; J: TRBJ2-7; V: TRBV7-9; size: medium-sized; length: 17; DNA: TGTGCCAGCAGCTTAGGTGGAAGGACTAGCGGGTCTTACGAGCAGTACTTC; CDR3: CASSLGGRTSGSYEQYF
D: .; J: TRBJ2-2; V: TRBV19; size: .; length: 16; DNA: TGTGCCAGTAACCCTACCGAACGGGAGAACACCGGGGAGCTGTTTTTT; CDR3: CASNPTERENTGELFF
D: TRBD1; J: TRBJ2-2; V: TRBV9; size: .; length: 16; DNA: TGTGCCAGCAGCGTAGAAGTGACAGGGATGACCGGGGAGCTGTTTTTT; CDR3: CASSVEVTGMTGELFF
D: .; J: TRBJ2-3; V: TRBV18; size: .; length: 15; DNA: TGTGCCAGCTCACCCCAGGTTGGGAGCACAGATACGCAGTATTTT; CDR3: CASSPQVGSTDTQYF
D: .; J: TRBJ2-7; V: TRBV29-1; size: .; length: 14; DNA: TGCAGCGTTCTAGGGGGGGATGGCGGCTACGAGCAGTACTTC; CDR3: CSVLGGDGGYEQYF
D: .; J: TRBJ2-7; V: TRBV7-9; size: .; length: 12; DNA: TGTGCCAGCAGCTTACTCGGGGAGGAGCAGTACTTC; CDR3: CASSLLGEEQYF
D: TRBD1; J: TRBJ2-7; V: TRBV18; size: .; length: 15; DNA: TGTGCCAGCTCCCCCGGGACAGGAGCCAAGTACGAGCAGTACTTC; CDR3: CASSPGTGAKYEQYF
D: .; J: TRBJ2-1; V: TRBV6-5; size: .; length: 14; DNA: TGTGCCAGCCATAGTGGGCGGGAATTGGGTGAGCAGTTCTTC; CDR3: CASHSGRELGEQFF
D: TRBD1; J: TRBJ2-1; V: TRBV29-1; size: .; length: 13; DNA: TGCAGCGTGCGGACAGGGACTTACAATGAGCAGTTCTTC; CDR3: CSVRTGTYNEQFF
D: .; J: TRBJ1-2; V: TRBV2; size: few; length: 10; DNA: TGTGCCAGCAGTGAAATTTCTTGCACCTTC; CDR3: CASSEISCTF
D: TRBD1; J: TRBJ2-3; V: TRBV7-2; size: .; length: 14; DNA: TGTGCCAGCAGTCTTGGACAGGGGGGGGATACGCAGTATTTT; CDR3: CASSLGQGGDTQYF
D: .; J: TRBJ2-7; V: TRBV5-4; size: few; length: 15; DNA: TGTGCCAGCAGCCATGGGGAGGAGCTGGTCTACGAGCAGTACTTC; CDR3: CASSHGEELVYEQYF
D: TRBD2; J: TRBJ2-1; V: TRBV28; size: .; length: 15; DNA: TGTGCCAGCAGTTACGCGGGAGCTACGCGCAATGAGCAGTTCTTC; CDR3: CASSYAGATRNEQFF
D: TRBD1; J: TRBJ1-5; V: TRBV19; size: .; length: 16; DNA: TGTGCCAGTAGTATTGGTCAGGGGGGTAGCAATCAGCCCCAGCATTTT; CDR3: CASSIGQGGSNQPQHF
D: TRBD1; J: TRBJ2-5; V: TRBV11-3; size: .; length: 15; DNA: TGTGCCAGCAGTCTTCGACAGGGCGGCCAAGAGACCCAGTACTTC; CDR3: CASSLRQGGQETQYF
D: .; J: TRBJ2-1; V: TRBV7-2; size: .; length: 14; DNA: TGTGCCAGCAGCCCCCTGAGAGGATCCGATGAGCAGTTCTTC; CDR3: CASSPLRGSDEQFF
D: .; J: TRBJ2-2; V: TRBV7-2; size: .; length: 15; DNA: TGTGCCAGCAGCCCAACTACGACGAACACCGGGGAGCTGTTTTTT; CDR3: CASSPTTTNTGELFF
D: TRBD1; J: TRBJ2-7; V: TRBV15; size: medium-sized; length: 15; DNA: TGTGCCACCAGCAGAGATGACAGGGGGCCCTACGAGCAGTACTTC; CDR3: CATSRDDRGPYEQYF
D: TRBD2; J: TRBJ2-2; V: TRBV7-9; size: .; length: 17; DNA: TGTGCCAGCACGACTAGCGGGAGACTACGTTTCACCGGGGAGCTGTTTTTT; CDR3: CASTTSGRLRFTGELFF
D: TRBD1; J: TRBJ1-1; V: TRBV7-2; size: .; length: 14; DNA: TGTGCCAGCAGACTAACAGGGGGCGACGATGAAGCTTTCTTT; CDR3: CASRLTGGDDEAFF
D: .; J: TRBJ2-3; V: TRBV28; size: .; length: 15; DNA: TGTGCCAGCTCCCTCCTGGGCGGGACCACAGATACGCAGTATTTT; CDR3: CASSLLGGTTDTQYF
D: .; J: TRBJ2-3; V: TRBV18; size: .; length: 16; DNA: TGTGCCAGCTCACCAAGATCGGGCAGGGGAGCAGATACGCAGTATTTT; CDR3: CASSPRSGRGADTQYF
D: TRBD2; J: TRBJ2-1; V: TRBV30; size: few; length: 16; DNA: TGTGCCTGGACCGGGCTAGCGGAGGGTTTTCGTAATGAGCAGTTCTTC; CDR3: CAWTGLAEGFRNEQFF
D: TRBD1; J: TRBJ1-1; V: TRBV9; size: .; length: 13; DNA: TGTGCCAGCAGCCGGGACAGGGAGACTGAAGCTTTCTTT; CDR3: CASSRDRETEAFF
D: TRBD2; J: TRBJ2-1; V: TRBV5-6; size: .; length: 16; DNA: TGTGCCAGCAGCTTGCCAACTAGCGGGGGCTTCAATGAGCAGTTCTTC; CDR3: CASSLPTSGGFNEQFF
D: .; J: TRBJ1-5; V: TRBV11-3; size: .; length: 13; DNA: TGTGCCAGCAGCTTAGGCAATGGGGCGCCCCAGCATTTT; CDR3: CASSLGNGAPQHF
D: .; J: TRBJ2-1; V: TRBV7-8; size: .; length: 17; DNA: TGTGCCAGCAGCGTGCGACTCAGCGGGGACATCCTCAATGAGCAGTTCTTC; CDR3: CASSVRLSGDILNEQFF
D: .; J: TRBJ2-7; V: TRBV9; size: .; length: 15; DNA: TGTGCCAGCAGCGTAGCCTATGCTACCTCCTACGAGCAGTACTTC; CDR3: CASSVAYATSYEQYF